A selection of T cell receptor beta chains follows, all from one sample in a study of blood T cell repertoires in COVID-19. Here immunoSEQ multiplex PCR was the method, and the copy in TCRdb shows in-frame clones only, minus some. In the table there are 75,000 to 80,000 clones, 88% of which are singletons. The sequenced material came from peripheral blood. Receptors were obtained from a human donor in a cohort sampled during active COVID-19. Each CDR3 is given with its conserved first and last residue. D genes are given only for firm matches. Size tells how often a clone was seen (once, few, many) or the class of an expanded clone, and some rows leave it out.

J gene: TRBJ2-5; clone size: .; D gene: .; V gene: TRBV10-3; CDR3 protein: CAIMGDTETQYF; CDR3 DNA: TGTGCCATCATGGGCGATACAGAGACCCAGTACTTC
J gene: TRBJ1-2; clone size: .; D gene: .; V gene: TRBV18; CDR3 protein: CASSPRGMQEYGYTF; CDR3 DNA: TGTGCCAGCTCACCAAGGGGAATGCAGGAATATGGCTACACCTTC
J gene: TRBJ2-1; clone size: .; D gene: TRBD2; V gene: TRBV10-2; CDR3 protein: CASSGGTSPFF; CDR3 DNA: TGCGCCAGCAGTGGGGGGACTAGCCCGTTCTTC
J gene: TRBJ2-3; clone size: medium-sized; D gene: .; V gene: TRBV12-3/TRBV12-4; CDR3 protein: CASSLLRTDTQYF; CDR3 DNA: TGTGCCAGCAGTTTACTTCGCACAGATACGCAGTATTTT
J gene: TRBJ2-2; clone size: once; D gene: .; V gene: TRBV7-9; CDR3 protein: CASSPEGEANTGELFF; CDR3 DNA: TGTGCCAGCAGCCCCGAGGGCGAGGCTAACACCGGGGAGCTGTTTTTT
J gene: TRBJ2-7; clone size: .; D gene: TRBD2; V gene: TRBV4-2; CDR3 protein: CASSPGASGNYEQYF; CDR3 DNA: TGTGCCAGCAGCCCGGGGGCTAGCGGGAACTACGAGCAGTACTTC
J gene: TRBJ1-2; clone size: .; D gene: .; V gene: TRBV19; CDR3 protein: CASSIGPPDMGHYTF; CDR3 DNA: TGTGCCAGTAGTATTGGTCCACCCGACATGGGACACTACACCTTC
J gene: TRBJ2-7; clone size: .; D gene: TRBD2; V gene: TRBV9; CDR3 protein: CASSTPPGTSDYEQYF; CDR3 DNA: TGTGCCAGCAGCACGCCACCCGGGACTAGCGACTACGAGCAGTACTTC
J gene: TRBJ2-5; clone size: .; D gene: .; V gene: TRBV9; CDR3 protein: CASSVGGRGWETQYF; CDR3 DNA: TGTGCCAGCAGCGTAGGAGGCAGGGGTTGGGAGACCCAGTACTTC
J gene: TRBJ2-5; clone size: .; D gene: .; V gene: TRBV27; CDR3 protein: CASSFATGSKTQYF; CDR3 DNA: TGTGCCAGCAGTTTCGCGACAGGTTCTAAGACCCAGTACTTC
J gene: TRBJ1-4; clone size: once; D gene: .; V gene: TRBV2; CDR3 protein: CASSEQGTNEKLFF; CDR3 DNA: TGTGCCAGCAGTGAGCAGGGAACTAATGAAAAACTGTTTTTT
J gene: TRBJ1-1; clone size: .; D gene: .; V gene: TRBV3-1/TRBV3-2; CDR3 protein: CASSQDLTTKTTEAFF; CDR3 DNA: TGTGCCAGCAGCCAAGACCTAACGACGAAGACGACAGAAGCTTTCTTT
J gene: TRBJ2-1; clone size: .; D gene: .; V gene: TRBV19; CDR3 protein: CASRDVGSDNEQFF; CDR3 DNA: TGTGCCAGTAGAGATGTCGGTTCCGACAATGAGCAGTTCTTC
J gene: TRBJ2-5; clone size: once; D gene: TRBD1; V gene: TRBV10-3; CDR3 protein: CAIKAPGGADETQYF; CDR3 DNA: TGTGCCATCAAGGCCCCAGGGGGCGCAGACGAGACCCAGTACTTC
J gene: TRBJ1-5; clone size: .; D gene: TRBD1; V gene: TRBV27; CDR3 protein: CASSRQGARQPQHF; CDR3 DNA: TGTGCCAGCAGTCGACAGGGGGCAAGGCAGCCCCAGCATTTT
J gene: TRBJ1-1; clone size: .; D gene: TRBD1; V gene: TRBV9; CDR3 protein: CASSPGQRGEAFF; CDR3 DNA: TGTGCCAGCAGCCCGGGACAGCGAGGCGAAGCTTTCTTT
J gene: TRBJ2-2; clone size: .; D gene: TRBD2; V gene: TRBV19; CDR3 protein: CASTPGGSGELFF; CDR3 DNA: TGTGCCAGTACCCCGGGGGGTTCCGGGGAGCTGTTTTTT
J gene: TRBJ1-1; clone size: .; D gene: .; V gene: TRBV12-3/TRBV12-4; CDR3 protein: CASSLGWGPEAFF; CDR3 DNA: TGTGCCAGCAGTTTAGGTTGGGGGCCTGAAGCTTTCTTT
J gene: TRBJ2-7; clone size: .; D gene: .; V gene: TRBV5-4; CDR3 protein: CASSLAGSRAHEQYF; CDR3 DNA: TGTGCCAGCAGCTTGGCCGGTAGCAGGGCCCACGAGCAGTACTTC
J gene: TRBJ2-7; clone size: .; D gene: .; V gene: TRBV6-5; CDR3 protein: CASSLDTVSYEQYF; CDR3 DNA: TGTGCCAGCAGTCTGGATACAGTATCCTACGAGCAGTACTTC
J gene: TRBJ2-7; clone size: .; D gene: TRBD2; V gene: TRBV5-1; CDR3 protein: CASSPVASGTYEQYF; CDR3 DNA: TGCGCCAGCAGCCCCGTGGCTAGCGGAACCTACGAGCAGTACTTC
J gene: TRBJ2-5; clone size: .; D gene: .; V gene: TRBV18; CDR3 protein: CASSPMGRALETQYF; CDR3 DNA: TGTGCCAGCTCACCAATGGGCAGGGCTCTCGAGACCCAGTACTTC